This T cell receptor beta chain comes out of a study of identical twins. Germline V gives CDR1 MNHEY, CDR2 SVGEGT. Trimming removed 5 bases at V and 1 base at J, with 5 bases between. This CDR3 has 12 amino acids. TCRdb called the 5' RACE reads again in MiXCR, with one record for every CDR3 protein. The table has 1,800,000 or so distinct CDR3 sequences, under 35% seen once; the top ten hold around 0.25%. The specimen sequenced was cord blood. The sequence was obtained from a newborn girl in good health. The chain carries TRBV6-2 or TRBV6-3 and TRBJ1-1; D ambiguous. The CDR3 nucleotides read TGTGCCAGCAGTATACCGAACACTGAAGCTTTCTTT. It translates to CASSIPNTEAFF.